The 30 T cell receptor beta chains listed next were all sequenced from one sample in a study of CD8 T cells in Susac syndrome. The RNA, about 0.45 to 1 ug, was put through reverse transcription using random hexamers. TCRdb re-called the immunoSEQ multiplex PCR reads through MiXCR, storing one row per CDR3 protein. The sample yields 140,000 to 150,000 distinct CDR3 sequences, 90% to 97% seen once. Specimen: CD4+ T cells from PBMCs. The receptors come from a human donor with Susac syndrome.

The genes are TRBV4-1 and TRBJ2-1; 8 bases align to TRBD1. In germline, CDR1 is MGHRA, CDR2 YSYEKL. V was pared by 0 bases and J by 7 bases, with 8 bases of the junction left unmatched. This CDR3 is 16 amino acids long. The CDR3: CASSQEYRGSYNEQFF. For the CDR3, the DNA is TGCGCCAGCAGCCAAGAATACAGGGGGTCTTATAATGAGCAGTTCTTC.

The J gene is TRBJ2-7, the V gene TRBV7-2; perhaps D is TRBD1 or TRBD2 (7 bases each). The germline gives CDR1 SGHTA, CDR2 FQGNSA. V lost 5 bases to trimming and J lost 0 bases, with 17 bases between them. This CDR3 spans 16 amino acids. For the CDR3, the DNA is TGTGCCAGCAGCAGGAGACAGGGAGGGATCTCCTACGAGCAGTACTTC. It translates to CASSRRQGGISYEQYF.

The chain employs TRBV29-1 and TRBJ1-2, with a tentative D call TRBD1 (5 bases). Trimming pared 0 bases from V and 4 bases from J, leaving 12 bases between. The CDR3 contains 14 residues. Germline V CDR1 and CDR2: SQVTM, ANQGSEA. CDR3: CSVEDPPGGYGYTF. CDR3 nucleotide sequence: TGCAGCGTTGAAGATCCGCCCGGGGGCTATGGCTACACCTTC.

V is TRBV25-1 and J is TRBJ1-4; 8 bases are shared with TRBD1. The CDR3 has 14 amino acids. CDR1 is MGHDK, CDR2 SYGVNS, per germline. V was pared by 8 bases and J by 3 bases, with 5 bases of the junction left unmatched. The DNA of the CDR3 is TGTGCCAGCGTCCCACAGGGGGCTAATGAAAAACTGTTTTTT. It translates to CASVPQGANEKLFF.

The chain uses TRBV19 and TRBJ2-1; 11 bases are a match to TRBD2. This CDR3 is 14 amino acids long. The J segment lost 7 bases and the V segment lost 1 base, leaving 0 bases of the junction unmatched. CDR1 is LNHDA and CDR2 is SQIVND in the germline V gene (reference sequence). CDR3 in amino acids: CASSIGLAGNEQFF. For the CDR3, the DNA is TGTGCCAGTAGTATAGGACTAGCGGGGAATGAGCAGTTCTTC.

The chain's CDR3 is CASSRGTSAFYEQYF. CDR3 in DNA: TGTGCCAGCAGTCGTGGGACTAGCGCTTTCTACGAGCAGTACTTC. The genes are TRBV3-1 and TRBJ2-7, with 10 bases that match TRBD2. The CDR3 length is 15 residues. Germline V lookup: CDR1 LGHDT, CDR2 YNNKEL (reference sequence). V was pared by 6 bases and J by 3 bases, with 8 bases of the junction left unmatched.

The chain is built from TRBV14 and TRBJ2-3, with D unresolved. Per germline, CDR1 SGHDN and CDR2 FVKESK. This CDR3 is built from 12 residues. Trimming shortened V by 1 base and J by 10 bases, and 9 bases separated the two germline ends. In nucleotides, the CDR3 is TGTGCCAGCAGCCAAGCCATCACGTCGCAGTATTTT. Translation: CASSQAITSQYF.

V is TRBV25-1 and J is TRBJ1-2; 7 bases map to TRBD1. This CDR3 comprises 15 residues. Germline lookup yields CDR1 MGHDK and CDR2 SYGVNS. V trimming: 10 bases; J trimming: 4 bases; junction bases outside the gene matches: 15. The CDR3 bases are TGTGCCACCCAGGACCCCAGTGGGACAGCCTATGGCTACACCTTC. Protein: CATQDPSGTAYGYTF.

V is TRBV20-1 and J is TRBJ2-3; tentative D call: TRBD2 (5 bases). Germline V CDR1 and CDR2: DFQATT, SNEGSKA (reference sequence). V was cut by 5 bases and J by 4 bases, with 10 bases left in between. This CDR3 is built from 12 residues. Here the CDR3 reads CSALPGADTQYF. DNA of the CDR3: TGCAGTGCTCTCCCCGGGGCAGATACGCAGTATTTT.

The chain links TRBV29-1 to TRBJ2-5; D unclear. Trimming removed 4 bases at V and 3 bases at J, with 9 bases between. The germline CDR1 and CDR2 sequences are SQVTM and ANQGSEA. CDR3 length: 12 residues. CDR3 amino acids: CSVVPGEETQYF. The CDR3 DNA sequence: TGCAGCGTTGTGCCGGGTGAAGAGACCCAGTACTTC. The full variable domain, in which reference TRBV29-1 and TRBJ2-5 provide the parts outside the CDR3, is SAVISQKPSRDICQRGTSLTIQCQVDSQVTMMFWYRQQPGQSLTLIATANQGSEATYESGFVIDKFPISRPNLTFSTLTVSNMSPEDSSIYLCSVVPGEETQYFGPGTRLLVL.

CDR3 in amino acids: CASSQPGLHNEQFF. CDR3 nucleotides: TGTGCCAGCAGCCAACCGGGACTGCACAATGAGCAGTTCTTC. This rearrangement joins TRBV14 to TRBJ2-1; possibly TRBD2 for D (6 bases). Germline lookup yields CDR1 SGHDN and CDR2 FVKESK. V was shortened by 2 bases and J by 5 bases, with 10 bases between the two germline ends. The CDR3 loop spans 14 amino acids. Looking up the rest from reference TRBV14 and TRBJ2-1 gives the full variable domain: EAGVTQFPSHSVIEKGQTVTLRCDPISGHDNLYWYRRVMGKEIKFLLHFVKESKQDESGMPNNRFLAERTGGTYSTLKVQPAELEDSGVYFCASSQPGLHNEQFFGPGTRLTVL.

The V call is TRBV3-1, the J call TRBJ1-2, with 7 nucleotides matching TRBD1. CDR3 length: 15 amino acids. V lost 3 bases and J lost 4; bases outside the gene matches: 8. From germline, CDR1 is LGHDT and CDR2 YNNKEL (reference sequence). This CDR3 reads CASSQGTTGTYGYTF. The CDR3 DNA follows: TGTGCCAGCAGCCAGGGAACGACAGGGACCTATGGCTACACCTTC. Full variable domain (rest looked up from reference TRBV3-1 and TRBJ1-2): DTAVSQTPKYLVTQMGNDKSIKCEQNLGHDTMYWYKQDSKKFLKIMFSYNNKELIINETVPNRFSPKSPDKAHLNLHINSLELGDSAVYFCASSQGTTGTYGYTFGSGTRLTVV.

The chain couples TRBV11-2 to TRBJ2-3, with unresolved D. Trimming took 0 bases from V and 2 from J, leaving 15 bases between them. The length of the CDR3 is 17 residues. Germline CDR1 is SGHAT and CDR2 is FQNNGV. The CDR3 region is CASSLEDGRRSTDTQYF. The CDR3 nucleotides read TGTGCCAGCAGCTTAGAGGATGGCAGGAGATCCACAGATACGCAGTATTTT.

In this sample, this clonotype turned up once. The chain couples TRBV29-1 to TRBJ1-1; 7 positions match TRBD1. The CDR3 extends over 15 amino acids. The germline V gene encodes CDR1 SQVTM and CDR2 ANQGSEA. Unmatched junction bases numbered 11, after V lost 7 bases and J lost 0 bases. DNA for the CDR3: TGCAGCGGCCGGGACAGCGTTCTTATGAACACTGAAGCTTTCTTT. Its translation is CSGRDSVLMNTEAFF.

The genes are TRBV18 and TRBJ2-7; D is uncertain. V gave up 4 bases and J gave up 2 bases, with 9 bases separating them. Germline CDR1 KGHSH, CDR2 LQKENI. This CDR3 is 13 amino acids long. CDR3 amino acids: CASSQSAAYEQYF. CDR3 coding DNA: TGTGCCAGCTCACAATCGGCAGCCTACGAGCAGTACTTC.

V is TRBV11-2 and J is TRBJ1-5; no definite D call. The CDR3 runs to 15 residues. Germline CDR1 SGHAT, CDR2 FQNNGV. The germline V and J ends were trimmed by 3 bases and 2 bases, with 11 bases remaining between them. Written as DNA, the CDR3 is TGTGCCAGCAGCTTGGGTTCGGCGGGCAATCAGCCCCAGCATTTT. This gives the protein CASSLGSAGNQPQHF.

The rearrangement links TRBV18 to TRBJ1-4; no clear D. Germline assignment: CDR1 KGHSH and CDR2 LQKENI. Trimming removed 6 bases from V and 5 bases from J, with 13 bases in between. The CDR3 is 14 residues long. CDR3 amino acids: CASSPDGLNEKLFF. The CDR3 DNA reads TGTGCCAGCTCCCCGGACGGATTAAATGAAAAACTGTTTTTT.

The genes are TRBV27 and TRBJ1-1; TRBD1 might be the D (5 bases). This CDR3 spans 15 amino acids. V shed 7 bases and J shed 1 base, with 16 bases lying between them. The germline V gene has CDR1 MNHEY and CDR2 SMNVEV (reference sequence). CDR3 sequence (DNA): TGTGCCAGCACCGGGACCCGCGGAGGGAACACTGAAGCTTTCTTT. The encoded protein is CASTGTRGGNTEAFF.

This chain links TRBV15 with TRBJ1-5; 7 bases map to TRBD1. V dropped 5 bases and J dropped 0; count of bases not matched to a gene: 10. CDR3 length equals 17 residues. Germline V lookup: CDR1 LNHNV, CDR2 YYDKDF (reference sequence). The CDR3 nucleotides are TGTGCCACCAGCCCCGACCCGACAGGGTTTAGCAATCAGCCCCAGCATTTT. Translation: CATSPDPTGFSNQPQHF. Variable domain in full (rest from reference TRBV15 and TRBJ1-5): DAMVIQNPRYQVTQFGKPVTLSCSQTLNHNVMYWYQQKSSQAPKLLFHYYDKDFNNEADTPDNFQSRRPNTSFCFLDIRSPGLGDTAMYLCATSPDPTGFSNQPQHFGDGTRLSIL.

Worth noting for this clonotype: A read error may produce the germline difference seen at one junction end. The gene calls are TRBV29-1 and TRBJ2-2; 8 bases are shared with TRBD1. Germline-derived CDR1 and CDR2 are SQVTM and ANQGSEA. There are 13 residues in the CDR3. The CDR3 DNA follows: TGCAGCGTTCTCGGGACAGGAACCGGGGAGCTTTTTTTT. It codes for CSVLGTGTGELFF.

The V gene is TRBV2, the J gene TRBJ2-1; TRBD2 agrees at 11 bases. Losses at the gene ends were 6 bases for V and 5 bases for J; bases not matched to a gene: 6. The CDR3 is 15 residues long. Germline assignment: CDR1 SNHLY and CDR2 FYNNEI. CDR3 sequence reads: CASRNKGLADNEQFF. The CDR3 DNA is TGTGCCAGCAGGAATAAGGGACTAGCGGACAATGAGCAGTTCTTC. Together with reference TRBV2 and TRBJ2-1, the CDR3 gives the full variable domain: EPEVTQTPSHQVTQMGQEVILRCVPISNHLYFYWYRQILGQKVEFLVSFYNNEISEKSEIFDDQFSVERPDGSNFTLKIRSTKLEDSAMYFCASRNKGLADNEQFFGPGTRLTVL.

V gene TRBV5-1 combines with J gene TRBJ2-5; 8 bases match TRBD1. The CDR3 totals 14 residues. Trimming at V came to 3 bases and at J to 5 bases, leaving 6 bases not matched to a gene. Germline V gene sequence: CDR1 SGHRS, CDR2 YFSETQ. The CDR3 here is CASSSGQGSETQYF. The CDR3 DNA reads TGCGCCAGCAGCTCCGGACAGGGATCGGAGACCCAGTACTTC. Drawing the rest from reference TRBV5-1 and TRBJ2-5, the complete variable domain is KAGVTQTPRYLIKTRGQQVTLSCSPISGHRSVSWYQQTPGQGLQFLFEYFSETQRNKGNFPGRFSGRQFSNSRSEMNVSTLELGDSALYLCASSSGQGSETQYFGPGTRLLVL.

This chain uses TRBV9 with TRBJ1-1, with D tentatively TRBD1 (5 bases). Germline lookup yields CDR1 SGDLS and CDR2 YYNGEE. This CDR3 comprises 14 residues. V dropped 0 bases and J dropped 1 base, with 7 bases sitting between them. For the CDR3, the DNA is TGTGCCAGCAGCGTAGAACAGGCGAACACTGAAGCTTTCTTT. It specifies CASSVEQANTEAFF.

The chain uses TRBV9 and TRBJ1-1; maybe TRBD1 (5 bases). CDR3 size: 12 residues. V was clipped by 7 bases and J by 3 bases, with 10 bases between them. Germline CDR1 is SGDLS and CDR2 is YYNGEE. The CDR3 protein is CASGGLDTEAFF. The CDR3, as DNA: TGTGCCAGCGGGGGTTTGGACACTGAAGCTTTCTTT.

The chain combines TRBV29-1 with TRBJ1-4, with 8 bases fitting TRBD1. The CDR3 loop spans 13 amino acids. In germline, CDR1 is SQVTM, CDR2 ANQGSEA. V shed 7 bases and J 8 bases; nucleotides not matched to a gene: 9. CDR3 sequence reads: CSAAPSGGEKLFF. The CDR3 DNA reads TGCAGCGCCGCACCCTCAGGGGGCGAAAAACTGTTTTTT.

This clonotype appeared once. This sequence joins TRBV20-1 and TRBJ2-2, with 9 bases aligning to TRBD2. J lost 5 bases, V lost 1 base, and 5 bases had no gene match. The CDR3 sequence is 15 residues long. The germline CDR1 and CDR2 sequences are DFQATT and SNEGSKA (reference sequence). CDR3 residues: CSARVGGGATGELFF. The DNA for the CDR3 is TGCAGTGCTAGAGTGGGCGGGGGGGCAACCGGGGAGCTGTTTTTT.

The chain recombines TRBV28 with TRBJ2-3; D gene uncertain. This CDR3 spans 13 amino acids. Trimming shortened V by 6 bases and J by 4 bases, and 11 bases separated the two germline ends. The germline V gene has CDR1 MDHEN and CDR2 SYDVKM. In DNA, the CDR3 is TGTGCCAGCAGCCGAAGGCCATCAGATACGCAGTATTTT. It is translated as CASSRRPSDTQYF.

This clonotype was detected once. The chain has TRBV3-1 and TRBJ1-1; D unresolved. CDR3 length: 11 amino acids. V lost 0 bases and J 10 bases, leaving 6 bases between the germline ends. Looked up from germline, CDR1 is LGHDT and CDR2 is YNNKEL (reference sequence). The CDR3 nucleotides read TGTGCCAGCAGCCAAGATGAGCGAGCTTTCTTT. Translation gives CASSQDERAFF. Complete variable domain (other parts from reference TRBV3-1 and TRBJ1-1): DTAVSQTPKYLVTQMGNDKSIKCEQNLGHDTMYWYKQDSKKFLKIMFSYNNKELIINETVPNRFSPKSPDKAHLNLHINSLELGDSAVYFCASSQDERAFFGQGTRLTVV.

V gene TRBV27 combines with J gene TRBJ2-5; 14 nucleotides line up with TRBD2. There are 14 residues in the CDR3. Germline V gene data show CDR1 as MNHEY and CDR2 as SMNVEV (reference sequence). Losses at the gene ends were 8 bases for V and 4 bases for J; bases not matched to a gene: 3. The CDR3 sequence is CASSGTSGRETQYF. The CDR3 DNA sequence: TGTGCCAGCTCCGGGACTAGCGGGAGAGAGACCCAGTACTTC.

The chain joins TRBV29-1 to TRBJ2-1, with D unclear. CDR1 and CDR2 (germline): SQVTM, ANQGSEA. The germline V and J ends were trimmed by 8 bases and 3 bases, with 8 bases remaining between them. The CDR3 consists of 11 residues. Here the CDR3 reads CSCVVYNEQFF. For the CDR3, the DNA is TGCAGCTGTGTCGTCTACAATGAGCAGTTCTTC.